Sequencing of this TCR beta chain was carried out in a study of shared clonotypes between healthy human individuals. Points from the study as a whole: Represented genetic and exposure-history diversity was restricted by having few donors. The study sampled only blood, and tissue repertoires likely differ.

To note about this clone: The antigen is not known.

Method: immunoSEQ multiplex PCR; TCRdb's copy keeps in-frame clones and lacks some. The sample has 2 million to 2.5 million clones; 95% are singletons. Material for sequencing was naive CD4+ T cells sorted from blood. Sample subset: CD45RA+ positively selected. The sequence was collected from a man aged 18-30 years in good health.

The CDR3 DNA sequence: TGTGCCGGCCGGGACAGGGGCGACGAGCAGTACTTC. Translation: CAGRDRGDEQYF. This rearrangement joins TRBV2 to TRBJ2-7; 10 bases are a match to TRBD1. Looked up from germline, CDR1 is SNHLY and CDR2 is FYNNEI. V lost 11 bases and J lost 5; bases outside the gene matches: 6. There are 12 residues in the CDR3.